The T cell receptor (beta chain) described here comes from a study of early T cells in non-severe SARS-CoV-2 infection. About the study: The chains were unpaired, and the sequenced material was bulk RNA from unsorted whole blood. Broader study findings: Matching results from VDJdb favored anti-spike CD8 responses, leaving private and CD4 specificities undetected.

By sample share, this clonotype is medium-sized. Its antigen remains unknown. Unique molecular identifiers tagged individual cDNA molecules. TCRdb reanalysed the 5' RACE reads using MiXCR and keeps one entry per CDR3 protein. The sample carries approximately 26,000 distinct CDR3 sequences, 5.1% recorded once. The sequence was obtained from an adult who was a healthcare worker with PCR-confirmed SARS-CoV-2 infection or an uninfected control (not recorded which). The specimen was whole blood.

In DNA, the CDR3 is TGTGCCAGCAGTTTAGGATCACCCCTCCACTTT. Protein product: CASSLGSPLHF. The chain is built from TRBV28 and TRBJ1-6; unclear D gene. The CDR3 runs to 11 residues. V lost 2 bases and J lost 10, with 3 bases in between. Germline V CDR1 and CDR2: MDHEN, SYDVKM.